The 16 T cell receptor beta chains below come from one sample, sequenced in a study of T-cell memory formation after mild COVID-19. From the 5' RACE reads, TCRdb called clonotypes with MiXCR, one entry per CDR3 protein. The repertoire holds about 500,000 distinct CDR3 sequences, with about a fifth as singletons. Sequencing was done on a sample of PBMCs or a T cell subset sorted from them (not recorded which). The receptors stem from an adult woman who had mild COVID-19 (a few samples of this study predate the infection). Cell type and time point are not known.

This clonotype showed up many times. This sequence joins TRBV6-2 or TRBV6-3 and TRBJ2-1, with a weak D call TRBD2 (5 bases). The germline V and J ends were trimmed by 0 bases and 4 bases, with 10 bases remaining between them. Germline CDR1 reads MNHEY; CDR2 reads SVGEGT. The CDR3 is 15 amino acids. The CDR3 DNA is TGTGCCAGCAGTTACTCAGGCGGGTTATACAATGAGCAGTTCTTC. Its translation is CASSYSGGLYNEQFF.

This clonotype turned up a few times. The gene calls are TRBV3-1 and TRBJ1-1; D might be TRBD1 (5 bases). In germline, CDR1 is LGHDT, CDR2 YNNKEL (reference sequence). This CDR3 is 11 amino acids long. V was shortened by 3 bases and J by 11 bases, with 10 bases between the two germline ends. In DNA, the CDR3 is TGTGCCAGCAGCCACGACAGTGCGGCTTTCTTT. This gives the protein CASSHDSAAFF. Full variable domain (rest looked up from reference TRBV3-1 and TRBJ1-1): DTAVSQTPKYLVTQMGNDKSIKCEQNLGHDTMYWYKQDSKKFLKIMFSYNNKELIINETVPNRFSPKSPDKAHLNLHINSLELGDSAVYFCASSHDSAAFFGQGTRLTVV.

This clonotype has a count of ten or more. The J gene is TRBJ2-3, the V gene TRBV5-1; D unclear. Trimming removed 4 bases from V and 6 bases from J, with 6 bases in between. Germline CDR1 reads SGHRS; CDR2 reads YFSETQ. The CDR3 covers 11 residues. The CDR3 nucleotides read TGCGCCAGCAGCCCCGGGGATACGCAGTATTTT. Protein product: CASSPGDTQYF.

V usage is TRBV11-2 and J usage is TRBJ2-4, with 10 nucleotides matching TRBD1. CDR3 length: 17 residues. The ends lost 5 bases at V and 0 bases at J; junction bases unmatched: 7. Germline loops: CDR1 SGHAT, CDR2 FQNNGV. The CDR3 bases are TGTGCCAGCAGCATACGGACAGGGGGTATAGCCAAAAACATTCAGTACTTC. Its protein is CASSIRTGGIAKNIQYF.

This rearrangement joins TRBV29-1 to TRBJ2-7, with a tentative D call TRBD2 (6 bases). This CDR3 is 15 amino acids long. Germline V gene sequence: CDR1 SQVTM, CDR2 ANQGSEA. Trimming shortened V by 7 bases and J by 2 bases, and 21 bases separated the two germline ends. As DNA, the CDR3 is TGCAGCGCACCCGTGACTAACCGGGAGCCCTACGAGCAGTACTTC. As protein: CSAPVTNREPYEQYF.

There are a few counts of this clonotype. CDR3 in DNA: TGCAGTGCTAGCCTCGCGGGAGTCACAGATACGCAGTATTTT. Translating gives CSASLAGVTDTQYF. The rearrangement links TRBV20-1 to TRBJ2-3, with TRBD2 identical over 7 bases. V shed 3 bases and J 2 bases; nucleotides not matched to a gene: 5. The germline CDR1 and CDR2 sequences are DFQATT and SNEGSKA (reference sequence). The CDR3 is made up of 14 amino acids.

This clonotype has only one observation. The rearrangement joins TRBV6-5 to TRBJ1-5; maybe TRBD1 (6 bases). The germline V gene has CDR1 MNHEY and CDR2 SVGAGI. Trimming cost V 4 bases and J 5 bases, with 12 bases left between them. The CDR3 spans 14 residues. Here the CDR3 DNA reads TGTGCCAGCAGTTTAGACAGGAGTGATCAGCCCCAGCATTTT. This sequence encodes CASSLDRSDQPQHF.

Only a few counts were recorded for this clonotype. The V gene is TRBV15, the J gene TRBJ2-3, with a possible D match to TRBD2 (6 bases). CDR1 and CDR2 from the germline V gene are LNHNV and YYDKDF (reference sequence). The V end lost 3 bases, the J end lost 5 bases, and 12 bases lay between the germline ends. The CDR3 runs to 14 residues. Here the CDR3 DNA reads TGTGCCACCAGCAGCACGGGGGTGGTAGATACGCAGTATTTT. It translates to CATSSTGVVDTQYF.

In this sample, this clonotype turned up a few times. This chain connects TRBV3-1 to TRBJ2-5, with D maybe TRBD2 (5 bases). This CDR3 comprises 16 residues. CDR1 and CDR2 (germline): LGHDT, YNNKEL (reference sequence). V gave up 1 base and J gave up 1 base, with 13 bases separating them. CDR3 nucleotides: TGTGCCAGCAGCCAAGGCGAGAGGGTCGGCCAAGAGACCCAGTACTTC. It codes for CASSQGERVGQETQYF.

This clonotype was counted a few times. The rearrangement links TRBV28 to TRBJ2-1; D tentatively fits TRBD1 or TRBD2 (6 bases each). Germline values: CDR1 MDHEN, CDR2 SYDVKM. With 6 bases removed from V and 0 bases from J, the gap between germline ends came to 21 bases. The CDR3 has 18 amino acids. As DNA, the CDR3 is TGTGCCAGCAGCCAAGAGTGGGGGGCTCGGAGCTCCTACAATGAGCAGTTCTTC. Protein sequence: CASSQEWGARSSYNEQFF.

This chain connects TRBV12-3 or TRBV12-4 to TRBJ2-7, with D possibly being TRBD2 (6 bases). V gave up 1 base and J gave up 1 base, with 11 bases separating them. There are 15 residues in the CDR3. The CDR3 region is CASSLGGVLSYEQYF. CDR3 DNA: TGTGCCAGCAGTTTAGGGGGGGTACTTTCCTACGAGCAGTACTTC.

This clonotype has ten or more counts. V gene TRBV7-2 combines with J gene TRBJ1-2; 7 bases map to TRBD1. Germline V gene sequence: CDR1 SGHTA, CDR2 FQGNSA. The CDR3 is 14 residues long. V shed 1 base and J 7 bases; nucleotides not matched to a gene: 6. For the CDR3, the DNA is TGTGCCAGCAGCTTAGAGACAGGGAACCGTGGCTACACCTTC. Translation gives CASSLETGNRGYTF.

This clonotype was detected a few times. This chain links TRBV7-6 with TRBJ2-7; D remains ambiguous. Trimming took 2 bases from V and 0 from J, leaving 5 bases between them. Germline CDR1 is SGHVS and CDR2 is FNYEAQ. This CDR3 has 13 residues. CDR3 DNA sequence: TGTGCCAGCAGCTTAAGCCACTCCTACGAGCAGTACTTC. Protein: CASSLSHSYEQYF.

The chain employs TRBV7-2 and TRBJ1-1; a weak D match, TRBD1 (5 bases). The V gene lost 5 bases and the J gene lost 0 bases, with 19 bases spanning the gap. CDR1 is SGHTA and CDR2 is FQGNSA in the germline V gene. CDR3 size: 17 residues. The CDR3 region is CASSALLGGGLNTEAFF. In DNA form, the CDR3 reads TGTGCCAGCAGCGCCCTTCTGGGGGGGGGACTGAACACTGAAGCTTTCTTT.

This rearrangement joins TRBV29-1 to TRBJ2-7; D is perhaps TRBD1 (6 bases). Per the germline V gene, CDR1 is SQVTM and CDR2 is ANQGSEA. V dropped 3 bases and J dropped 10 bases, with 13 bases sitting between them. This CDR3 has 11 amino acids. In nucleotides, the CDR3 is TGCAGCGTTGATCGTACAGGGTCACAGTACTTC. This codes for CSVDRTGSQYF.

The chain links TRBV24-1 to TRBJ2-5; D might be TRBD1 (5 bases). This CDR3 has 17 amino acids. Trimming shortened V by 4 bases and J by 0 bases, and 17 bases separated the two germline ends. Germline V gene data show CDR1 as KGHDR and CDR2 as SFDVKD. Here the CDR3 DNA reads TGTGCCACCAGTGAACCCAGGGCAGGAGTCAACCAAGAGACCCAGTACTTC. Residues: CATSEPRAGVNQETQYF.